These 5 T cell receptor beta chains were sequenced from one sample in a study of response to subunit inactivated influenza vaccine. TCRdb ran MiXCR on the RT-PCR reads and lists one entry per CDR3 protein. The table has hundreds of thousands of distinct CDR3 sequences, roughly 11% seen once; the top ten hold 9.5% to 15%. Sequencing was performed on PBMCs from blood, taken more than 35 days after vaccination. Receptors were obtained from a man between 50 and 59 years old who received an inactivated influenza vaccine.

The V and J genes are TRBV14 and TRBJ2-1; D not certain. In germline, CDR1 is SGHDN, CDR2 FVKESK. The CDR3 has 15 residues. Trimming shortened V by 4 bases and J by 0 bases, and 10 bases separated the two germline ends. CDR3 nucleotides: TGTGCCAGCAGCCTCGGACGCCCCTCCTACAATGAGCAGTTCTTC. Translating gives CASSLGRPSYNEQFF.

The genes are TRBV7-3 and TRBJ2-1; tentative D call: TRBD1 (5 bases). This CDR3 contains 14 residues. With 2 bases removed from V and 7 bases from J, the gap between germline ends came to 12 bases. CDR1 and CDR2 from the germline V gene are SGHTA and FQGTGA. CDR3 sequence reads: CASSLWGRANEQFF. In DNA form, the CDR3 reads TGTGCCAGCAGCTTATGGGGCAGGGCGAATGAGCAGTTCTTC.

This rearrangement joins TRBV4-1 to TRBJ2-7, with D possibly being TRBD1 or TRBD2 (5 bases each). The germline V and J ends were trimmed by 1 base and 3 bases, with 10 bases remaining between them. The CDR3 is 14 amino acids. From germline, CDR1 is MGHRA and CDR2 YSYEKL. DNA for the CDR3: TGCGCCAGCAGCCAAGTAATGGGGGACTACGAGCAGTACTTC. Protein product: CASSQVMGDYEQYF.

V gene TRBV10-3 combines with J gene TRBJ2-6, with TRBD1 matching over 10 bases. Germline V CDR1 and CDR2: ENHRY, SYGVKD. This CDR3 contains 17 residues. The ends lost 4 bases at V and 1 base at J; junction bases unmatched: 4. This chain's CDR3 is CAISAGQGFSGANVLTF. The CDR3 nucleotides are TGTGCCATCAGTGCGGGACAGGGGTTTTCTGGGGCCAACGTCCTGACTTTC.

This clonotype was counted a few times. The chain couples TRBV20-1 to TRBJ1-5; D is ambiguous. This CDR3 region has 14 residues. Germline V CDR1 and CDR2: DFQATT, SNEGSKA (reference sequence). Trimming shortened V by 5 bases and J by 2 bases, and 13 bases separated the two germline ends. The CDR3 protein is CSARERIGNQPQHF. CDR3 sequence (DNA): TGCAGTGCTCGGGAGCGAATAGGCAATCAGCCCCAGCATTTT.